This T cell receptor beta chain comes out of a study of blood T cell repertoires in COVID-19. Study in general: The samples span acute and convalescent COVID-19 from the United States, Italy and Spain.

Trimming stripped 6 bases from V and 5 bases from J, with 14 bases between. This CDR3 is built from 12 residues. Germline assignment: CDR1 SQVTM and CDR2 ANQGSEA. Clones were read by immunoSEQ multiplex PCR, and TCRdb kept only the in-frame ones, dropping some. The sample includes about 130,000 clones, 84% of them seen just once. This clone has more than one count but fewer than ten. Sequencing was carried out using peripheral blood. The chain combines TRBV29-1 with TRBJ2-7; D possibly corresponds to TRBD1 (6 bases). The source of this sequence is a woman in her twenties or thirties who had recovered from COVID-19. CDR3 sequence: CSVFHYRDEQYF. For the CDR3, the DNA is TGCAGCGTGTTCCACTACAGGGACGAGCAGTACTTC.